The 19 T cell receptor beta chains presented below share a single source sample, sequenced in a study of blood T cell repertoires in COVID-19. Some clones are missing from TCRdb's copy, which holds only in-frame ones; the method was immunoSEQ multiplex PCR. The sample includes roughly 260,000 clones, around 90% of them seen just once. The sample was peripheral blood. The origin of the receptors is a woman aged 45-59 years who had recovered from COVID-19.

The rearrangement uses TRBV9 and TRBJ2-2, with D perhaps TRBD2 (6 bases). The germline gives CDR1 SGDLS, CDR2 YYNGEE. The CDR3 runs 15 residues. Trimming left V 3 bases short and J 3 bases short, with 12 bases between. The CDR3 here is CASSASGTHTGELFF. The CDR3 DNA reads TGTGCCAGCAGCGCCTCCGGGACTCACACCGGGGAGCTGTTTTTT.

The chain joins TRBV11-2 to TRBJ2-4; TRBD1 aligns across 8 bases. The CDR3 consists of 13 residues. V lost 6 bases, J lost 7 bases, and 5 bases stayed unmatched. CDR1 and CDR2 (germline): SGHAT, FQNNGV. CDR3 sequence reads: CASSSNRGNIQYF. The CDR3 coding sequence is TGTGCCAGCAGTTCCAACAGGGGGAACATTCAGTACTTC.

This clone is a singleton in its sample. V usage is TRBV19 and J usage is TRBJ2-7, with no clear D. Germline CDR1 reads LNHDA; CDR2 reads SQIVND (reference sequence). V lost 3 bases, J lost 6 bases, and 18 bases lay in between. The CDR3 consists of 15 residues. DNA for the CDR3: TGTGCCAGTAGTATTGTCGGAAATAGCCTGGGCGAGCAGTACTTC. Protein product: CASSIVGNSLGEQYF. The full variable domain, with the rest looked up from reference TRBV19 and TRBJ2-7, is DGGITQSPKYLFRKEGQNVTLSCEQNLNHDAMYWYRQDPGQGLRLIYYSQIVNDFQKGDIAEGYSVSREKKESFPLTVTSAQKNPTAFYLCASSIVGNSLGEQYFGPGTRLTVT.

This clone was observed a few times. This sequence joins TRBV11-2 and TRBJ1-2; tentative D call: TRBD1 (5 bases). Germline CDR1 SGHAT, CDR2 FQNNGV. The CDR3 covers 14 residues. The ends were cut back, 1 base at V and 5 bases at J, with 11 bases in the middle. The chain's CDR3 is CASSLGEGAYGYTF. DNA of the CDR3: TGTGCCAGCAGCTTAGGTGAAGGGGCGTATGGCTACACCTTC.

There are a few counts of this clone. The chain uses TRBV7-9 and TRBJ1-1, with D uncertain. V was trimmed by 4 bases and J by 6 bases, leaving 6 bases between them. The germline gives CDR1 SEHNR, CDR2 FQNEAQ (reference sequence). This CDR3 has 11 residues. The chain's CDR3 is CASSSGSEAFF. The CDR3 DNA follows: TGTGCCAGCAGCTCGGGATCTGAAGCTTTCTTT.

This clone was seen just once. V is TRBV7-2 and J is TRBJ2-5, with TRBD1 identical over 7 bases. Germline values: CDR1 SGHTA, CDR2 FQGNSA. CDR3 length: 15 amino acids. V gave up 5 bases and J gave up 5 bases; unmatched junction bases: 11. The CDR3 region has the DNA TGTGCCAGCAGCACCAGACAGGGAGATATTGAGACCCAGTACTTC. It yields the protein CASSTRQGDIETQYF.

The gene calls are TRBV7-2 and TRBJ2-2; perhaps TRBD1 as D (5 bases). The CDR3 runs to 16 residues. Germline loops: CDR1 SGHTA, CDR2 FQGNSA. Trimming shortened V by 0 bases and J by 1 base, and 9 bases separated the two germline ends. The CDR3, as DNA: TGTGCCAGCAGCTTAGCGGGGCAGGGGAACACCGGGGAGCTGTTTTTT. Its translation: CASSLAGQGNTGELFF.

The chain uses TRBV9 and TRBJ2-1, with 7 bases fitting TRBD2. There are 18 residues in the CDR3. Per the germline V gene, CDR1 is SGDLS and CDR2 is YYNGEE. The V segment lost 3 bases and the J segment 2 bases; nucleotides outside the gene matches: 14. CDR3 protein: CASSDPKPGTTTYNEQFF. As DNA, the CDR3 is TGTGCCAGCAGCGACCCAAAACCCGGGACTACGACCTACAATGAGCAGTTCTTC.

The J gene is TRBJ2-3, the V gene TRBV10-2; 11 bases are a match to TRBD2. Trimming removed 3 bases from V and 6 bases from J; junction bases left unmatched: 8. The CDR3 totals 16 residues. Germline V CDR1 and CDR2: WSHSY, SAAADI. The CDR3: CASSDSSGGFPDTQYF. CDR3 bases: TGCGCCAGCAGTGATTCTAGCGGGGGGTTCCCCGATACGCAGTATTTT.

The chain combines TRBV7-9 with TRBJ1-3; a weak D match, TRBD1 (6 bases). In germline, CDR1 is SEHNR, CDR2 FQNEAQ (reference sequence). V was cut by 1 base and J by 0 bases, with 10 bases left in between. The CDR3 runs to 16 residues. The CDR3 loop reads CASSLGTVVSGNTIYF. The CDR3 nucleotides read TGTGCCAGCAGCTTAGGGACAGTAGTCTCTGGAAACACCATATATTTT.

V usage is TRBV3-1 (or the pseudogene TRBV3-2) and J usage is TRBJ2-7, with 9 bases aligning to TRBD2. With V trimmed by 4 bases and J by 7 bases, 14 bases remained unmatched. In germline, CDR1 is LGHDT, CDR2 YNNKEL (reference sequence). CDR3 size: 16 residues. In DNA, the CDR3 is TGTGCCAGCAGCCTCCGCCTGGCTAGCGGGACTGCGGAGCAGTACTTC. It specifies CASSLRLASGTAEQYF.

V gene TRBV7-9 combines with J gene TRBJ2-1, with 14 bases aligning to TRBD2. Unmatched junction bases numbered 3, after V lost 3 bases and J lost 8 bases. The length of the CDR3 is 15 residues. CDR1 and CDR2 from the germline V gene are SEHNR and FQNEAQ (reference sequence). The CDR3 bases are TGTGCCAGCAGCTTGGGACTAGCGGGGGAGGATGAGCAGTTCTTC. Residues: CASSLGLAGEDEQFF.

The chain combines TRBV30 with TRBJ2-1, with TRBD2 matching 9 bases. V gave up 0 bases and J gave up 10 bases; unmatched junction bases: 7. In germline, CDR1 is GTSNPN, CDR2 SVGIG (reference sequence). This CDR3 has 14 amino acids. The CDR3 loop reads CAWSVASGAAEQFF. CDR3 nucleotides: TGTGCCTGGAGTGTCGCTAGCGGGGCCGCCGAGCAGTTCTTC.

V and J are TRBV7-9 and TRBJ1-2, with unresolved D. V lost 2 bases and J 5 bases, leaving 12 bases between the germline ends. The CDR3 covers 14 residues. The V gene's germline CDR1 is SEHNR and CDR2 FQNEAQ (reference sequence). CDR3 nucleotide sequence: TGTGCCAGCAGCTTATATGCAGAATCTTATGGCTACACCTTC. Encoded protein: CASSLYAESYGYTF.

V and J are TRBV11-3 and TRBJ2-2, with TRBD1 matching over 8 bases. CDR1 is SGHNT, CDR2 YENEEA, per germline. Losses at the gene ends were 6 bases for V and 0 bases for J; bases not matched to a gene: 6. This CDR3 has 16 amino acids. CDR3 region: CASSGTGPANTGELFF. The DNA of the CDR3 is TGTGCCAGCAGTGGGACAGGACCCGCGAACACCGGGGAGCTGTTTTTT.

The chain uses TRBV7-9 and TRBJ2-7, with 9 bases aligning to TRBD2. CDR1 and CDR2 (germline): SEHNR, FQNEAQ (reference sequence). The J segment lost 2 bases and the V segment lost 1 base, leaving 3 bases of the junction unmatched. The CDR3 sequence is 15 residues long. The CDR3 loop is CASSLGLAGTYEQYF. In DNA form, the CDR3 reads TGTGCCAGCAGCTTAGGTCTAGCGGGGACCTACGAGCAGTACTTC.

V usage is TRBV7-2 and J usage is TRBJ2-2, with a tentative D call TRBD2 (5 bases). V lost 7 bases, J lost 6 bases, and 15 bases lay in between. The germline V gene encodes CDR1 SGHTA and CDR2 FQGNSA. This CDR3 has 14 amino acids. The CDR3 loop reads CASNFVGRAGELFF. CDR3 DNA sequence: TGTGCCAGCAACTTCGTGGGGAGAGCCGGGGAGCTGTTTTTT.

Here the CDR3 DNA reads TGTGCCAGCAGTCCCCCGACTAGCCTAACAAGCACAGATACGCAGTATTTT. Translation gives CASSPPTSLTSTDTQYF. This chain connects TRBV28 to TRBJ2-3; 7 positions agree with TRBD2. J was trimmed by 0 bases and V by 5 bases; bases with no gene match: 11. Germline lookup yields CDR1 MDHEN and CDR2 SYDVKM. This CDR3 comprises 17 residues.

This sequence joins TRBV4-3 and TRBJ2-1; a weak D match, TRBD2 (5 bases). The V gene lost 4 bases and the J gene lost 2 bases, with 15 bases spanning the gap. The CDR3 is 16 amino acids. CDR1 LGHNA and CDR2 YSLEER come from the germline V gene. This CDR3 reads CASSPPPREPYNEQFF. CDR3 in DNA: TGCGCCAGCAGCCCCCCCCCAAGGGAGCCCTACAATGAGCAGTTCTTC.